Below, 18 T cell receptor beta chains from the same sample are listed, as sequenced in a study of blood T cell repertoires in COVID-19. Profiling relied on immunoSEQ multiplex PCR, and the TCRdb table lists in-frame clones only, not all of them. The data show around 250,000 clones, 65% to 90% seen once. Material for sequencing was PBMCs or T cells enriched from blood (not recorded which). Receptor source: a woman aged 45-65 years with acute COVID-19.

The J gene is TRBJ2-7, the V gene TRBV9; TRBD2 might be the D (5 bases). Germline assignment: CDR1 SGDLS and CDR2 YYNGEE. The CDR3 has 14 amino acids. V was shortened by 1 base and J by 6 bases, with 14 bases between the two germline ends. This CDR3 is CASSVNGVDSEQYF. CDR3 in DNA: TGTGCCAGCAGCGTAAACGGGGTCGACTCCGAGCAGTACTTC.

The gene calls are TRBV6-2 or TRBV6-3 and TRBJ2-7; 9 bases are a match to TRBD1. CDR3 size: 14 residues. Germline CDR1 MNHEY, CDR2 SVGEGT. Unmatched junction bases numbered 1, after V lost 2 bases and J lost 2 bases. CDR3 in DNA: TGTGCCAGCAGTTACCGGGACAGGGCCTACGAGCAGTACTTC. It is translated as CASSYRDRAYEQYF.

The chain joins TRBV6-5 to TRBJ1-2; possible D gene TRBD1, 6 bases. The CDR3 contains 12 residues. Trimming pared 5 bases from V and 10 bases from J, leaving 14 bases between. Germline CDR1 reads MNHEY; CDR2 reads SVGAGI. In DNA, the CDR3 is TGTGCCAGCAGTATCACAGGGTTTTCCTACACCTTC. This translates into CASSITGFSYTF.

This rearrangement joins TRBV11-2 to TRBJ1-2; D might be TRBD1 (6 bases). The germline V gene encodes CDR1 SGHAT and CDR2 FQNNGV. Trimming cost V 7 bases and J 8 bases, with 20 bases left between them. The CDR3 has 14 residues. CDR3: CASKLTGRGQGYTF. The DNA for the CDR3 is TGTGCCAGCAAACTTACAGGGCGCGGTCAAGGCTACACCTTC.

This chain connects TRBV7-2 to TRBJ1-1; D remains unclear. The V gene's germline CDR1 is SGHTA and CDR2 FQGNSA. There are 13 residues in the CDR3. V lost 6 bases and J 0 bases, leaving 8 bases between the germline ends. CDR3 DNA sequence: TGTGCCAGCAGACAACAAGTGAACACTGAAGCTTTCTTT. The encoded protein is CASRQQVNTEAFF.

The chain recombines TRBV2 with TRBJ2-7; 7 bases fit TRBD1. Trimming removed 5 bases from V and 1 base from J; junction bases left unmatched: 5. CDR3 size: 14 residues. Germline CDR1 SNHLY, CDR2 FYNNEI. As DNA, the CDR3 is TGTGCCAGCAGTACCCGGGACAGTTCCTACGAGCAGTACTTC. It yields the protein CASSTRDSSYEQYF.

V and J are TRBV18 and TRBJ1-1; D is uncertain. Germline CDR1 is KGHSH and CDR2 is LQKENI. The CDR3 sequence is 17 residues long. The V and J ends lost 2 bases and 0 bases respectively, with 16 bases between them. The CDR3 here is CASSPVEDAPMNTEAFF. The CDR3 DNA reads TGTGCCAGCTCACCAGTGGAGGACGCCCCTATGAACACTGAAGCTTTCTTT.

The chain joins TRBV10-1 to TRBJ1-5, with 10 bases fitting TRBD1. Germline CDR1 reads WNHNN; CDR2 reads SYGVQD (reference sequence). The junction had 3 bases not matched to a gene; V was cut back by 4 bases and J by 6 bases. This CDR3 comprises 14 residues. The CDR3 is CASSGRDRGQPQHF. The DNA for the CDR3 is TGCGCCAGCAGTGGGCGGGACAGGGGTCAGCCCCAGCATTTT.

This chain links TRBV19 with TRBJ1-2; 9 nucleotides match TRBD1. CDR1 and CDR2 from the germline V gene are LNHDA and SQIVND (reference sequence). The CDR3 has 14 amino acids. The V segment lost 5 bases and the J segment 7 bases; nucleotides outside the gene matches: 8. The CDR3 region has the DNA TGTGCCAGTAGTGTCCGGGACAGGGTGAGTGGCTACACCTTC. Protein: CASSVRDRVSGYTF.

The gene calls are TRBV20-1 and TRBJ2-3; TRBD2 agrees at 16 bases. This CDR3 region has 20 residues. With 3 bases clipped from V and 0 bases from J, the junction kept 12 bases outside the gene matches. CDR1 is DFQATT, CDR2 SNEGSKA, per germline (reference sequence). In nucleotides, the CDR3 is TGCAGTGCTAGTACTGGGACTAGCGGGGGGGACGACACTAGCACAGATACGCAGTATTTT. This translates into CSASTGTSGGDDTSTDTQYF.

The rearrangement uses TRBV5-5 and TRBJ2-3, with D perhaps matching TRBD1 (5 bases). Germline V CDR1 and CDR2: SGHKS, YYEKEE (reference sequence). Trimming removed 4 bases from V and 0 bases from J, with 9 bases in between. This CDR3 has 14 residues. DNA of the CDR3: TGTGCCAGCAGCCACCGACAGAGCACAGATACGCAGTATTTT. Its translation: CASSHRQSTDTQYF.

This sequence joins TRBV7-9 and TRBJ2-1, with 13 bases lining up with TRBD2. CDR3 length: 16 amino acids. Germline assignment: CDR1 SEHNR and CDR2 FQNEAQ (reference sequence). Trimming at V came to 5 bases and at J to 8 bases, leaving 9 bases not matched to a gene. CDR3 in DNA: TGTGCCAGCAGCGTCTCGGGACTAGCGGGGAGGGATGAGCAGTTCTTC. Protein sequence: CASSVSGLAGRDEQFF.

This chain uses TRBV27 with TRBJ1-2, with 7 bases identical to TRBD1. Trimming at V came to 0 bases and at J to 9 bases, leaving 7 bases not matched to a gene. Germline lookup yields CDR1 MNHEY and CDR2 SMNVEV (reference sequence). CDR3 length: 14 residues. This CDR3 reads CASSLSGGQARYTF. The CDR3 nucleotides read TGTGCCAGCAGTTTATCTGGCGGACAGGCGCGCTACACCTTC.

J is TRBJ2-7 and V is TRBV10-3; TRBD1 matches at 7 bases. This CDR3 is 14 amino acids long. Losses at the gene ends were 5 bases for V and 3 bases for J; bases not matched to a gene: 7. Germline values: CDR1 ENHRY, CDR2 SYGVKD. The CDR3 spells CAISPDRAIYEQYF. The CDR3 nucleotides are TGTGCCATCAGTCCCGACAGGGCGATCTACGAGCAGTACTTC.

This clone was counted a single time. This chain links TRBV19 with TRBJ1-5; D is possibly TRBD1 (5 bases). The CDR3 sequence is 14 residues long. CDR1 and CDR2 from the germline V gene are LNHDA and SQIVND (reference sequence). Trimming shortened V by 3 bases and J by 5 bases, and 11 bases separated the two germline ends. The CDR3 loop reads CASSMGGHDQPQHF. Written as DNA, the CDR3 is TGTGCCAGTAGTATGGGGGGTCATGATCAGCCCCAGCATTTT.

V usage is TRBV27 and J usage is TRBJ1-1; possibly TRBD1 for D (6 bases). From germline, CDR1 is MNHEY and CDR2 SMNVEV (reference sequence). Trimming left V 6 bases short and J 1 base short, with 12 bases between. This CDR3 spans 14 amino acids. The CDR3 nucleotides are TGTGCCAGCAGGCCACAGGGATCGAACACTGAAGCTTTCTTT. It is translated as CASRPQGSNTEAFF.

A single count supports this clone. The chain couples TRBV30 to TRBJ1-5, with TRBD1 as a possible D gene (5 bases). Germline lookup yields CDR1 GTSNPN and CDR2 SVGIG (reference sequence). V was clipped by 5 bases and J by 15 bases, with 17 bases between them. The CDR3 runs 11 residues. The DNA for the CDR3 is TGTGCCTGGGAGGTCGGGGGAAGGCGGCATTTT. This sequence encodes CAWEVGGRRHF.

This clone was observed once. The chain uses TRBV2 and TRBJ1-5, with D tentatively TRBD1 (5 bases). CDR3 length: 19 residues. The ends were cut back, 7 bases at V and 5 bases at J, with 30 bases in the middle. Germline values: CDR1 SNHLY, CDR2 FYNNEI. DNA for the CDR3: TGTGCCAGCACCCCCTTCTCCGGGACGTCGGGGGGAGGACATCAGCCCCAGCATTTT. Translating it yields CASTPFSGTSGGGHQPQHF.